This T cell receptor beta chain was recorded in a study of T cell responses to AZD1222 COVID-19 vaccine. The repertoire was sequenced with immunoSEQ multiplex PCR; TCRdb's copy has only in-frame clones and lacks some. The repertoire includes around 100,000 clones, roughly nine tenths of them detected once, and about 1.2% sits in the top ten. Germline CDR1 MNHEY, CDR2 SVGAGI. This CDR3 is 14 amino acids long. V gave up 4 bases and J gave up 4 bases; unmatched junction bases: 2. On this clone itself: The target antigen is unknown.

Study outcomes and limitations: Most donors were white British, females outnumbered males, and clonal diversity was possibly underestimated. The breadth and depth of Spike-specific TCRs increased once two AZD1222 doses had been given.

Material: peripheral blood, obtained on day 0 of AZD1222 vaccination. This sequence originates from an adult in good health. The chain uses TRBV6-5 and TRBJ2-2; 8 nucleotides line up with TRBD1. The CDR3 is CASSLDRATGELFF. Here the CDR3 DNA reads TGTGCCAGCAGTTTGGACAGGGCCACCGGGGAGCTGTTTTTT.